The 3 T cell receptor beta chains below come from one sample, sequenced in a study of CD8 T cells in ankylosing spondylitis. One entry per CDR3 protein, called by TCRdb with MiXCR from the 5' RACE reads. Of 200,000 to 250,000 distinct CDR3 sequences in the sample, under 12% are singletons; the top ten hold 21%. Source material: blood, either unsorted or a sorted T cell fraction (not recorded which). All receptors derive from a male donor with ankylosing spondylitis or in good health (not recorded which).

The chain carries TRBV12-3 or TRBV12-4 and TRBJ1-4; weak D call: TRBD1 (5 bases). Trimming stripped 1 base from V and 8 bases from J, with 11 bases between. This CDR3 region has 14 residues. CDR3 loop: CASSLVGVDEKLFF. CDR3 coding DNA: TGTGCCAGCAGTTTAGTGGGGGTAGACGAAAAACTGTTTTTT.

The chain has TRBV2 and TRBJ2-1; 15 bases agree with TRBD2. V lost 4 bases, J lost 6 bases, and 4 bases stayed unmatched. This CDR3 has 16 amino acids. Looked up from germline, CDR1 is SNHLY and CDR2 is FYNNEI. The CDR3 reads CASSGTSGGAFNEQFF. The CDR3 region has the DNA TGTGCCAGCAGTGGGACTAGCGGGGGGGCTTTCAATGAGCAGTTCTTC.

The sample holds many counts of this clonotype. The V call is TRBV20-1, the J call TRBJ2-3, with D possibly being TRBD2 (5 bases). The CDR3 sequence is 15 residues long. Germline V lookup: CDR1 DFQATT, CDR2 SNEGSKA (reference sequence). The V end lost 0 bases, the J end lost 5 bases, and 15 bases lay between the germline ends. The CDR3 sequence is CSARDLRRTEDTQYF. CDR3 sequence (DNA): TGCAGTGCTAGAGATCTGCGGAGGACCGAAGATACGCAGTATTTT.